A selection of T cell receptor beta chains follows, all from one sample in a study of beta chain features in type 1 diabetes. Sequenced by immunoSEQ multiplex PCR; TCRdb stores in-frame clones only, minus some. The sample yields about 340,000 clones, under 8.5% seen once. Sequencing used central memory CD4+ T cells from blood. All receptors derive from a woman between 18 and 29 years old in good health. Each CDR3 is given with its conserved first and last residue. A D gene is named only where the DNA matches it firmly. Rows may omit the clone size; those that give it use once, few, many or a size class.

D gene	clone size	V gene	J gene	CDR3 protein	CDR3 DNA
-	-	TRBV7-2	TRBJ2-7	CASSLGRALYEQYF	TGTGCCAGCAGCTTAGGGAGGGCCCTCTACGAGCAGTACTTC
-	few	TRBV28	TRBJ2-7	CASSPGPYEQYF	TGTGCCAGCAGTCCAGGACCCTACGAGCAGTACTTC
TRBD2	few	TRBV4-3	TRBJ2-2	CASSQDRGRASNTGELFF	TGCGCCAGCAGCCAAGATCGGGGGAGGGCTTCGAACACCGGGGAGCTGTTTTTT
TRBD2	-	TRBV27	TRBJ2-3	CASSLLLAGEGDTQYF	TGTGCCAGCAGTTTGTTGCTAGCGGGAGAGGGGGATACGCAGTATTTT
-	few	TRBV7-2	TRBJ1-5	CASSQTVNSNQPQHF	TGTGCCAGCAGCCAGACAGTAAATAGCAATCAGCCCCAGCATTTT
TRBD1	few	TRBV28	TRBJ2-7	CASIRDRGQYEQYF	TGTGCCAGCATACGGGACAGGGGGCAATACGAGCAGTACTTC
-	many	TRBV15	TRBJ2-4	CATSRDQVQGRYF	TGTGCCACCAGCAGAGATCAAGTGCAGGGAAGGTACTTC
TRBD2	-	TRBV20-1	TRBJ2-3	CGGRSTDTQYF	TGCGGCGGGAGATCAACAGATACGCAGTATTTT
TRBD1	-	TRBV5-1	TRBJ1-4	CASSSTGEREKLFF	TGCGCCAGCAGCTCAACAGGGGAACGGGAAAAACTGTTTTTT
-	few	TRBV6-1	TRBJ2-7	CAISFDSVLYF	TGTGCCATCAGCTTTGACAGTGTTTTGTACTTC
-	few	TRBV21-1	TRBJ1-4	CASSNLIRVPTNEKLFF	TGTGCCAGCAGCAACCTCATCAGGGTTCCAACTAATGAAAAACTGTTTTTT
-	few	TRBV11-2	TRBJ1-2	CASSLESTPGGYGYTF	TGTGCCAGCAGCTTAGAATCGACTCCCGGAGGCTATGGCTACACCTTC
TRBD1	few	TRBV19	TRBJ2-5	CASSIRGQEETQYF	TGTGCCAGTAGTATCCGGGGACAGGAAGAGACCCAGTACTTC
-	-	TRBV5-4	TRBJ2-3	CASSLVLAASTDTQYF	TGTGCCAGCAGCTTGGTCTTAGCGGCAAGCACAGATACGCAGTATTTT
-	few	TRBV7-2	TRBJ2-2	CASSLQVERGIGELFF	TGTGCCAGCAGCTTACAAGTGGAACGCGGGATCGGGGAGCTGTTTTTT
TRBD2	-	TRBV2	TRBJ2-7	CASHPLASAGDRYEQYF	TGTGCCAGCCACCCTCTTGCCTCAGCGGGAGACCGCTACGAGCAGTACTTC
TRBD2	few	TRBV19	TRBJ2-1	CASSIAGTSGYNEQFF	TGTGCCAGTAGTATAGCCGGGACTAGCGGCTACAATGAGCAGTTCTTC
TRBD1	few	TRBV7-2	TRBJ1-3	CASSLAYRGAGNTIYF	TGTGCCAGCAGCTTAGCCTACAGGGGTGCTGGAAACACCATATATTTT
-	-	TRBV6-5	TRBJ2-5	CASSYSMRQQETQYF	TGTGCCAGCAGTTACTCGATGCGACAACAAGAGACCCAGTACTTC
TRBD1	-	TRBV18	TRBJ2-4	CASSPRTGENIQYF	TGTGCCAGCTCACCCCGGACAGGGGAGAACATTCAGTACTTC
-	once	TRBV7-2	TRBJ2-7	CASSLNGAYEQYF	TGTGCCAGCAGCTTAAACGGGGCGTACGAGCAGTACTTC
-	-	TRBV7-2	TRBJ2-7	CASSLKRERSYEQYF	TGTGCCAGCAGCTTAAAACGGGAGCGCTCCTACGAGCAGTACTTC
TRBD2	few	TRBV7-9	TRBJ2-3	CASSPHGTSGRWVTDTQYF	TGTGCCAGCAGCCCACACGGGACTAGCGGGAGGTGGGTCACAGATACGCAGTATTTT
-	many	TRBV7-9	TRBJ2-3	CASSSRLSTDTQYF	TGTGCCAGCAGCTCACGGCTTTCCACAGATACGCAGTATTTT
-	many	TRBV6-5	TRBJ2-3	CASSDADTQYF	TGTGCCAGCAGTGACGCGGATACGCAGTATTTT
-	-	TRBV28	TRBJ1-2	CASSLGKNYGYTF	TGTGCCAGCAGTTTGGGGAAAAACTATGGCTACACCTTC
TRBD2	few	TRBV18	TRBJ2-7	CASSPTSGIYEQYF	TGTGCCAGCTCACCTACTAGCGGGATATACGAGCAGTACTTC
-	-	TRBV2	TRBJ2-7	CASSRGQKTHF	TGTGCCAGCAGTCGCGGACAGAAAACTCACTTC
-	few	TRBV6-5	TRBJ2-1	CASSRGTHNEQFF	TGTGCCAGCAGCCGCGGGACTCACAATGAGCAGTTCTTC
TRBD1	few	TRBV7-2	TRBJ2-7	CASSPQIGTGDSRAYEQYF	TGTGCCAGCAGCCCCCAAATAGGGACAGGGGATTCTCGTGCGTACGAGCAGTACTTC
TRBD2	few	TRBV6-5	TRBJ2-1	CAITPTSGRNEQFF	TGTGCCATCACCCCGACTAGCGGGAGGAATGAGCAGTTCTTC
TRBD2	few	TRBV27	TRBJ2-7	CASSSLLSGKRWGEQYF	TGTGCCAGCAGTTCCCTCTTAAGCGGGAAAAGATGGGGCGAGCAGTACTTC
-	many	TRBV27	TRBJ2-1	CASSLWLAPYNEQFF	TGTGCCAGCAGTTTATGGTTAGCGCCGTACAATGAGCAGTTCTTC
-	few	TRBV10-3	TRBJ2-1	CAISVSQSYNEQFF	TGTGCCATCAGTGTATCACAGTCCTACAATGAGCAGTTCTTC